The 13 T cell receptor beta chains presented below share a single source sample, sequenced in a study of T-cell memory formation after mild COVID-19. Via MiXCR, TCRdb re-called the 5' RACE reads, giving one row per CDR3 protein. The sample contains about 200,000 distinct CDR3 sequences, 9.5% of which appear only once. Input material: PBMCs or a T cell subset sorted from them (not recorded which). Receptors were obtained from a man aged 18 to 30 who had mild COVID-19 (a few samples of this study predate the infection). Cell type and time point are not known.

The chain employs TRBV12-3 or TRBV12-4 and TRBJ2-7; D is unresolved. The V end was cut by 6 bases, the J end by 3 bases, with 9 bases between. This CDR3 has 12 amino acids. The chain's CDR3 is CASSPGIYEQYF. In DNA, the CDR3 is TGTGCCAGCAGCCCTGGGATCTACGAGCAGTACTTC.

The chain recombines TRBV20-1 with TRBJ2-6; the D gene is possibly TRBD1 (5 bases). The CDR3 is 14 residues long. Germline V CDR1 and CDR2: DFQATT, SNEGSKA (reference sequence). Trimming removed 4 bases from V and 0 bases from J, with 7 bases in between. The CDR3 nucleotides read TGCAGTGCTAAAGACAGCTCTGGGGCCAACGTCCTGACTTTC. Protein sequence: CSAKDSSGANVLTF.

The chain couples TRBV24-1 to TRBJ2-3; D uncertain. This CDR3 region has 12 residues. Trimming took 6 bases from V and 12 from J, leaving 15 bases between them. Per the germline V gene, CDR1 is KGHDR and CDR2 is SFDVKD. CDR3 region: CATSQSGIEQYF. CDR3 in DNA: TGTGCCACCAGTCAGTCTGGGATAGAACAGTATTTT.

This clonotype was detected only a few times. The chain uses TRBV3-1 and TRBJ2-1; 7 bases agree with TRBD2. Per the germline V gene, CDR1 is LGHDT and CDR2 is YNNKEL (reference sequence). V shed 0 bases, J shed 16 bases, and the junction held 15 bases outside the gene matches. This CDR3 region has 15 residues. Written as DNA, the CDR3 is TGTGCCAGCAGCCAAGATCCGACCGAAGGGAGGGTGGTATTCTTC. This sequence encodes CASSQDPTEGRVVFF.

This clonotype occurred many times. CDR3: CASSLAGRAHNEQFF. The CDR3 coding sequence is TGCGCCAGCAGCTTGGCAGGTCGGGCTCACAATGAGCAGTTCTTC. The J gene is TRBJ2-1, the V gene TRBV5-1; D not resolved. Germline V lookup: CDR1 SGHRS, CDR2 YFSETQ. The CDR3 consists of 15 residues. V was pared by 0 bases and J by 5 bases, with 12 bases between.

This clonotype was detected many times. The J gene is TRBJ1-6, the V gene TRBV7-2; D possibly corresponds to TRBD1 (5 bases). The V end lost 8 bases, the J end lost 9 bases, and 17 bases lay between the germline ends. The germline gives CDR1 SGHTA, CDR2 FQGNSA. CDR3 size: 14 residues. The chain's CDR3 is CASLRQGGVSPLHF. DNA for the CDR3: TGTGCCAGCCTCAGGCAGGGCGGGGTTTCACCCCTCCACTTT.

The chain recombines TRBV5-1 with TRBJ2-7, with TRBD1 as a possible D gene (6 bases). The CDR3 contains 14 residues. V lost 2 bases and J 2 bases, leaving 11 bases between the germline ends. Per the germline V gene, CDR1 is SGHRS and CDR2 is YFSETQ. The CDR3 bases are TGCGCCAGCAGCTTTCCGGGACAAGCCTACGAGCAGTACTTC. Translated, it gives CASSFPGQAYEQYF.

The table lists this clonotype with a few counts. The chain combines TRBV18 with TRBJ2-2, with unresolved D. The CDR3 sequence is 16 residues long. Germline assignment: CDR1 KGHSH and CDR2 LQKENI. V was cut by 3 bases and J by 2 bases, with 13 bases left in between. The CDR3: CASSPGMTGNTGELFF. CDR3 bases: TGTGCCAGCTCACCGGGGATGACGGGCAACACCGGGGAGCTGTTTTTT.

There are many counts of this clonotype. The chain joins TRBV4-2 to TRBJ2-7, with a possible D match to TRBD1 (5 bases). Trimming shortened V by 3 bases and J by 7 bases, and 13 bases separated the two germline ends. The germline gives CDR1 LGHNA, CDR2 YNFKEQ. The CDR3 covers 13 residues. CDR3 in amino acids: CASSHPRVDEQYF. Written as DNA, the CDR3 is TGTGCCAGCAGCCATCCCAGGGTAGATGAGCAGTACTTC.

CDR3 loop: CASSQVGGLANTGELFF. The CDR3 DNA reads TGTGCCAGCAGCCAAGTGGGGGGACTAGCGAACACCGGGGAGCTGTTTTTT. The rearrangement uses TRBV4-2 and TRBJ2-2; 8 bases fit TRBD2. The CDR3 length is 17 residues. The germline CDR1 and CDR2 sequences are LGHNA and YNFKEQ. Unmatched junction bases numbered 4, after V lost 1 base and J lost 0 bases.

V gene TRBV4-1 combines with J gene TRBJ1-5; D possibly corresponds to TRBD1 (6 bases). V lost 1 base and J 3 bases, leaving 16 bases between the germline ends. Looked up from germline, CDR1 is MGHRA and CDR2 is YSYEKL. CDR3 length: 17 amino acids. The CDR3 reads CASSQAPGAQFNQPQHF. The CDR3 nucleotides are TGCGCCAGCAGCCAAGCCCCAGGGGCGCAGTTCAATCAGCCCCAGCATTTT.

This clonotype appeared a few times. This sequence joins TRBV6-2 or TRBV6-3 and TRBJ2-5; D is uncertain. Trimming pared 6 bases from V and 9 bases from J, leaving 17 bases between. The CDR3 length is 13 residues. CDR1 MNHEY and CDR2 SVGEGT come from the germline V gene. The CDR3 nucleotides are TGTGCCAGCAGCGAAGGTGGGGTATCGGCCCAGTACTTC. Protein sequence: CASSEGGVSAQYF.

This clonotype has ten or more counts. The V gene is TRBV7-8, the J gene TRBJ1-2; a weak D match, TRBD1 (5 bases). CDR1 SGHVS and CDR2 FQNEAQ come from the germline V gene. This CDR3 region has 14 residues. The V end lost 2 bases, the J end lost 3 bases, and 10 bases lay between the germline ends. The CDR3 here is CASSLQGLYYGYTF. In DNA, the CDR3 is TGTGCCAGCAGCTTACAGGGACTCTACTATGGCTACACCTTC. The whole variable domain, filled in from reference TRBV7-8 and TRBJ1-2, reads GAGVSQSPRYKVAKRGQDVALRCDPISGHVSLFWYQQALGQGPEFLTYFQNEAQLDKSGLPSDRFFAERPEGSVSTLKIQRTQQEDSAVYLCASSLQGLYYGYTFGSGTRLTVV.